The clone carrying this T cell receptor (beta chain) appeared once. This entry comes from a study of OX40 agonist ivuxolimab in advanced cancers. Study-wide background: Three patients showed partial responses: one hepatocellular carcinoma and two cutaneous melanoma cases.

The table came from immunoSEQ multiplex PCR; TCRdb's copy has only in-frame clones and leaves some out. The table records fewer than 65,000 clones, about nine tenths of them present only once. Any history of autoimmune disease or systemic immunosuppression disqualified patients. Blood was sampled at baseline, cycle 4 day 1, and cycle 7 day 1. The length of the CDR3 is 11 residues. V was cut by 3 bases and J by 9 bases, with 6 bases left in between. CDR1 and CDR2 (germline): MNHEY, SMNVEV (reference sequence). This receptor was taken from an adult with an advanced solid tumor such as melanoma, head and neck, liver or kidney cancer. This chain connects TRBV27 to TRBJ2-1, with a weak D call TRBD2 (5 bases). Sequencing was performed on CD4+ or CD8+ T cells sorted from blood, taken in a trial of the OX40 agonist ivuxolimab. CDR3 amino acids: CASSFGSEQFF. CDR3 bases: TGTGCCAGCAGTTTTGGGAGTGAGCAGTTCTTC.